This TCR beta chain comes out of a study of cytomegalovirus exposure and HLA in healthy donors. General study findings and limits: Reports indicated that the classifier achieved high specificity and sensitivity in diagnosing cytomegalovirus status. Earlier analysis looked at TCR beta V segments, and most were productive about 90% or about 30% of the time.

The CDR3 loop spans 15 amino acids. V dropped 5 bases and J dropped 4; count of bases not matched to a gene: 10. Germline CDR1 is SGHNT and CDR2 is YENEEA. The PCR ran on 60 Vbeta and 13 Jbeta primers. Some clones are missing from TCRdb's copy, which holds only in-frame ones; the method was immunoSEQ multiplex PCR. The sample holds some 120,000 clones, around 80% seen once. Concerning this clone itself: What it binds is not known.

Sequences were obtained from PBMCs. The TCR originated in a woman aged 18-29 years in good health and CMV-seropositive. The chain recombines TRBV11-3 with TRBJ1-1; TRBD1 matches at 7 bases. The CDR3: CASSAATGAGTEAFF. The DNA of the CDR3 is TGTGCCAGCAGCGCCGCAACAGGGGCCGGCACTGAAGCTTTCTTT.